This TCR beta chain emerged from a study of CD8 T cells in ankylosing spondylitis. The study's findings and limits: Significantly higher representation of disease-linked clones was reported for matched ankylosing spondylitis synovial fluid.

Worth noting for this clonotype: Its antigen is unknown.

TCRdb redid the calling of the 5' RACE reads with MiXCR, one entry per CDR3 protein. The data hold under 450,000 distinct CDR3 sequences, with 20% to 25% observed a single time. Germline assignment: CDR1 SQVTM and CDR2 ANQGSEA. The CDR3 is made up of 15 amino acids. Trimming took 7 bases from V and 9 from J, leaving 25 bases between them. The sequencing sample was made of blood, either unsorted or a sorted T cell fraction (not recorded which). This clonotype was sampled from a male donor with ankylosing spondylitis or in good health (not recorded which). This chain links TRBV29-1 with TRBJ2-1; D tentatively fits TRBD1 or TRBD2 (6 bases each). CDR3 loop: CSAQNPTGGWFEQFF. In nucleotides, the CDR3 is TGCAGCGCACAAAACCCCACCGGGGGCTGGTTTGAGCAGTTCTTC.